Listed here is a single T cell receptor (beta chain). What it binds is unknown. One end of the junction is discordant with germline, which a read error may explain. The sample is drawn from a study of cytomegalovirus exposure and HLA in healthy donors. The study, taken as a whole, reports: Among immune exposure information, only CMV serostatus was available.

Both 60 Vbeta primers and 13 Jbeta primers went into the PCR. Generated by immunoSEQ multiplex PCR, the TCRdb table keeps only in-frame clones and is missing some. The repertoire holds 160,000 or so clones, about 79% seen once, with nearly 6.5% in the top ten. Germline CDR1 LNHDA, CDR2 SQIVND (reference sequence). CDR3 size: 15 residues. Material: PBMCs. The receptor was derived from a man aged 40-55 years in good health and CMV-seropositive. This chain joins TRBV19 and TRBJ2-6, with 8 positions matching TRBD1. The CDR3 region is CASSADRAGANGLTF. The CDR3 nucleotides read TGTGCCAGTAGTGCGGACAGGGCTGGGGCCAACGGCCTGACTTTC. The full variable domain, in which reference TRBV19 and TRBJ2-6 provide the parts outside the CDR3, is DGGITQSPKYLFRKEGQNVTLSCEQNLNHDAMYWYRQDPGQGLRLIYYSQIVNDFQKGDIAEGYSVSREKKESFPLTVTSAQKNPTAFYLCASSADRAGANGLTFGAGSRLTVL.